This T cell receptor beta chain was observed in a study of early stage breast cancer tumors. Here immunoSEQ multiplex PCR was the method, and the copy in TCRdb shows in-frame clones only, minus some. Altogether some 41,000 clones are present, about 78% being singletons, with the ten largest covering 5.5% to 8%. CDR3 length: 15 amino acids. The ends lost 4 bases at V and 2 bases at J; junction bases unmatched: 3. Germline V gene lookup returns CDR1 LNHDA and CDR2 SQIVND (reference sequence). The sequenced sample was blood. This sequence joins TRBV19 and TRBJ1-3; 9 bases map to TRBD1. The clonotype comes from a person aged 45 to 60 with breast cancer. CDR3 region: CASSTDRGTGNTIYF. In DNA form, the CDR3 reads TGTGCCAGTAGTACGGACAGGGGAACTGGAAACACCATATATTTT.